This T cell receptor beta chain comes out of a study of blood T cell repertoires in COVID-19. Study overall: Spain, Italy and the United States supplied samples that represented acute and convalescent COVID-19. In each case, the material was cDNA or gDNA derived from T cells, B-cell-depleted T cells, or PBMCs.

Patients at the Seattle site were enrolled during active infection and followed longitudinally. In the original analysis: Reference gene primer amplification yielded estimated nucleated cell counts. Some clones are missing from TCRdb's copy, which holds only in-frame ones; the method was immunoSEQ multiplex PCR. V and J calls and clone size are as listed in that table; D and trimming were resolved from the DNA. The sample holds some 180,000 clones, 80% to 85% seen once. Trimming at V came to 7 bases and at J to 1 base, leaving 6 bases not matched to a gene. The CDR3 is 14 residues long. CDR1 and CDR2 (germline): SNHLY, FYNNEI.

The sequence came from a woman in her 40s with COVID-19, enrolled during active disease. Material for sequencing was peripheral blood. The rearrangement uses TRBV2 and TRBJ2-7, with 8 bases fitting TRBD1. The CDR3 DNA reads as TGTGCCAGCACCGACAGGGGCCCGTCCTACGAGCAGTACTTC. Protein product: CASTDRGPSYEQYF.